The T cell receptor beta chain under discussion was sequenced for a study of neurological immune-mediated disorders. There are a few counts of this clonotype. TCRdb processed the 5' RACE reads anew with MiXCR; each CDR3 protein has one entry. This sample carries tens of thousands of distinct CDR3 sequences, roughly an eighth of them seen once, and the ten largest clones take approximately 5%. The CDR3 has 17 residues. V was clipped by 0 bases and J by 3 bases, with 18 bases between them. Germline-derived CDR1 and CDR2 are MGHRA and YSYEKL. Time point indicated: longitudinal time-point 2. The sequence came from a female donor with HTLV-1-associated myelopathy (HAM/TSP). Source material: PBMCs. The chain has TRBV4-1 and TRBJ2-7; D unresolved. The CDR3 sequence: CASSQETRPTSYYEQYF. The CDR3 DNA is TGCGCCAGCAGCCAAGAGACAAGGCCTACCTCTTACTACGAGCAGTACTTC.